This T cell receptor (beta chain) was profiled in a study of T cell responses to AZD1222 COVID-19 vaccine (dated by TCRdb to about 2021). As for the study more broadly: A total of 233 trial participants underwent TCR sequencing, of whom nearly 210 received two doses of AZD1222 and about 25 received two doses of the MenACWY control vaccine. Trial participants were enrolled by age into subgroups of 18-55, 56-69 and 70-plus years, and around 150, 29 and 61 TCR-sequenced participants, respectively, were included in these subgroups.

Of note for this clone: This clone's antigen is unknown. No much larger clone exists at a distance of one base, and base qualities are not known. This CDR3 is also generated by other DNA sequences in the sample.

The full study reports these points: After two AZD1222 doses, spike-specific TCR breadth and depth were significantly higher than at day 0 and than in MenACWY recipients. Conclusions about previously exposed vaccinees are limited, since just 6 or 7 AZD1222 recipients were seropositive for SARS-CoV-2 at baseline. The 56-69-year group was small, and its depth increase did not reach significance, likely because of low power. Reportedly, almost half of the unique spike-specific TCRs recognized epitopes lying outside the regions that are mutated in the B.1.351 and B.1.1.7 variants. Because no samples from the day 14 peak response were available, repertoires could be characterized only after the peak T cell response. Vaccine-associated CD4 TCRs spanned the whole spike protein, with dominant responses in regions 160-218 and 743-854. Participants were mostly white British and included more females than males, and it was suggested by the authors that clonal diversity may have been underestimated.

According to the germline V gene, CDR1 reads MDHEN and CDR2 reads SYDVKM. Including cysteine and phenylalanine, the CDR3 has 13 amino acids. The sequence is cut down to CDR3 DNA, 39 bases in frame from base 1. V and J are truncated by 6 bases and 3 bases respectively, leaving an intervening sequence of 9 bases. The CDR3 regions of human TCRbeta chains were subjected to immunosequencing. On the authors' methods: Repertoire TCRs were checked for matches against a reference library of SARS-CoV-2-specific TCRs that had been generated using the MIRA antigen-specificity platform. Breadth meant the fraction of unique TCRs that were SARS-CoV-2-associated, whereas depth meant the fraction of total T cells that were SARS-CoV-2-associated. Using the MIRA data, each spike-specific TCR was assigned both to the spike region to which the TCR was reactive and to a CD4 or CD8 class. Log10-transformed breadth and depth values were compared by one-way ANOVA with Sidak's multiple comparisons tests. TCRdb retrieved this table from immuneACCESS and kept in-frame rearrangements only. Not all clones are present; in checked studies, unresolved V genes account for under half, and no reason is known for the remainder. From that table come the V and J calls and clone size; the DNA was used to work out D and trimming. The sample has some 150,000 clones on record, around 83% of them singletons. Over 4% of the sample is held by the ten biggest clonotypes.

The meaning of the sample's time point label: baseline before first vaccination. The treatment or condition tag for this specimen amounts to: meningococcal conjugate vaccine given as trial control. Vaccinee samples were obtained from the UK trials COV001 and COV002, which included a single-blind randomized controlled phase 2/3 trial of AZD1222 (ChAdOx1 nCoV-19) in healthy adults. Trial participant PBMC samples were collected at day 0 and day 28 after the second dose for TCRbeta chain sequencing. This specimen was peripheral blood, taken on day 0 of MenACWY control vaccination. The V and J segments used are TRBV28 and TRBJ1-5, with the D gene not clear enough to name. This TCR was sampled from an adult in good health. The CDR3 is CASSLPSNQPQHF. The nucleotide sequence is TGTGCCAGCAGCTTGCCCTCCAATCAGCCCCAGCATTTT.